This TCR beta chain was obtained from a study of T cells expressing NK-cell markers. Study in general: The study drew TCR beta repertoires from sorted CD3+CD56+NKG2C+, CD3+CD56+NKG2C- and CD3+CD56-NKG2C+ T cells.

Study outcomes and limitations: As a fraction of CD8+ T cells, dominant NKG2C+ clonotypes reached about 1.0-8% in six donors. Four of the donors also had these clonotypes leading their CD3+CD56-NKG2C+ fraction.

A 5'RACE template switching approach incorporating UMIs was used to make TCR beta cDNA. No DNA is given; TCRdb re-called the 5' RACE reads and lists each CDR3 protein once. This sample's clone table lists 250,000 to 300,000 distinct CDR3 sequences. Of note for this clonotype: Its cognate antigen is unknown.

This CDR3 has 18 amino acids. Germline loops: CDR1 SGHRS, CDR2 YFSETQ. The chain combines TRBV5-1 with TRBJ2-3; TCRdb's assignment of TRBD2 cannot be checked, as there is no DNA. The source is a man younger than 30 in good health. The sample taken for sequencing was blood T cells: a sorted CD56 or NKG2C T cell subset, CD4+ or CD8+ T cells, or bulk PBMC T cells (not recorded which). The chain's CDR3 is CASSTRLAGGPRGDTQYF.